This T cell receptor beta chain comes out of a study of shared clonotypes between healthy human individuals. Whole-study results and caveats: Some naive CD4 clonotypes, 4% to 6%, turned up in common across a few donors.

In the case of this clone: The target antigen is unknown.

Produced via immunoSEQ multiplex PCR; TCRdb's table is partial and in-frame only. The sample comprises some 1.4 million clones, approximately 96% of which are singletons, and approximately 1% rests with the top ten. Into CD45RA+ naive and CD45RA-negative memory subsets, the CD4+ cells were split. The germline V gene has CDR1 MNHEY and CDR2 SMNVEV (reference sequence). Trimming took off 3 bases at V and 1 base at J, with 9 bases between the two ends. This CDR3 comprises 14 residues. The clonotype comes from a man aged 25-45 years in good health. The sample consisted of naive CD4+ T cells sorted from blood. Subset defined: CD45RA+ positively selected. V gene TRBV27 combines with J gene TRBJ1-1; a weak D match, TRBD1 (5 bases). The chain's CDR3 is CASSFRQTNTEAFF. Here the CDR3 DNA reads TGTGCCAGCAGTTTTCGACAGACGAACACTGAAGCTTTCTTT.